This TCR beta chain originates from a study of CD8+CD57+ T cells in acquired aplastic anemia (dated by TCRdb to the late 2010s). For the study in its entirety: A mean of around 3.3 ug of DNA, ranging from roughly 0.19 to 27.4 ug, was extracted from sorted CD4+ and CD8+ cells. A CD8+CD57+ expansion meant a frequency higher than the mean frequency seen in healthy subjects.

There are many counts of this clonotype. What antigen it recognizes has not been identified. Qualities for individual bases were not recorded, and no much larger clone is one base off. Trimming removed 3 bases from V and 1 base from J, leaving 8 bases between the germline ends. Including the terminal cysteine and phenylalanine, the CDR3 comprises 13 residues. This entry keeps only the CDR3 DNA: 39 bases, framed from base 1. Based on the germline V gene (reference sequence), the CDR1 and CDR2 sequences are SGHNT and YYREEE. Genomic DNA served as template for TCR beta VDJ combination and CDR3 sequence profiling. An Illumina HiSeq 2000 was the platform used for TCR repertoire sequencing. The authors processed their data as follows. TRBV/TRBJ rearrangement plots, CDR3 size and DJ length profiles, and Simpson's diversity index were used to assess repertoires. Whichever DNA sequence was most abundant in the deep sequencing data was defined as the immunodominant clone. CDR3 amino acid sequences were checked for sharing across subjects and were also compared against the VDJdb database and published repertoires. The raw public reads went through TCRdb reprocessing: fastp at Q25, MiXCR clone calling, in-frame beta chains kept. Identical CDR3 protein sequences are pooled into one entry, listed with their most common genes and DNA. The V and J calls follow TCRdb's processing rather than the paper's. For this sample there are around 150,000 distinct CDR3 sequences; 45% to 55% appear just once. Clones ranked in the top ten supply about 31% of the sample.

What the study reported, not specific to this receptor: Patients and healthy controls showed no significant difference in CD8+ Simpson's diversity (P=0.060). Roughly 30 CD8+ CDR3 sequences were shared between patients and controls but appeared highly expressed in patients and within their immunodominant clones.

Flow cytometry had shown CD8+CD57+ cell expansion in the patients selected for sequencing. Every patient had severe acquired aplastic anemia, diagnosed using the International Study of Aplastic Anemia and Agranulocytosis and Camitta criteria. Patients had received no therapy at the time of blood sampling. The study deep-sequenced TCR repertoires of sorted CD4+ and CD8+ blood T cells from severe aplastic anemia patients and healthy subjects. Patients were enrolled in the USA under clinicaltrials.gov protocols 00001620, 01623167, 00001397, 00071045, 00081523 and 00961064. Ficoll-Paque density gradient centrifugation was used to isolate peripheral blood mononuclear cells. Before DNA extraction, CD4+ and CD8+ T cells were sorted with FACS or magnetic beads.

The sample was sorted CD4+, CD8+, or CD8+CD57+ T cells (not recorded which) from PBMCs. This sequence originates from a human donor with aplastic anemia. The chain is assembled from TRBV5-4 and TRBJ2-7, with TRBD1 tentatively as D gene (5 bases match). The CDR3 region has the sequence CASSSRGSYEQYF. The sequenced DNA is TGTGCCAGCAGCTCAAGGGGATCCTACGAGCAGTACTTC.